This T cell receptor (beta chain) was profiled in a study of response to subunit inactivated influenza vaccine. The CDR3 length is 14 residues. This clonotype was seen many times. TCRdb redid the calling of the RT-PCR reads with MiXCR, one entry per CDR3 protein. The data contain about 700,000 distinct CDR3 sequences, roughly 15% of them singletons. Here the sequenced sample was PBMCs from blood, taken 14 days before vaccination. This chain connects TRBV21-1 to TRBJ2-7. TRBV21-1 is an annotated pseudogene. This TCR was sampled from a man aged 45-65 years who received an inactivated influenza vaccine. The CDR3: CASSTDGTSYEQYF. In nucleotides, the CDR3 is TGTGCCAGCAGCACGGACGGTACCTCCTACGAGCAGTACTTC.